This TCR beta chain was captured by sequencing in a study of persistence of HIV-infected CD4 T cells. About the research overall: Multiple blood draws of up to roughly 200 mL, except two donors with single leukapheresis.

Cells were stimulated nonspecifically with anti-CD3/anti-CD28 magnetic beads. Sorting of responding CD4+ T cells relied on upregulated CD40 ligand together with CD69. Points on this clone: Its antigen is as yet unknown.

Sequencing used immunoSEQ version 4 in survey mode. Libraries were prepared by immunoSEQ multiplex PCR; TCRdb keeps only in-frame clonotypes and omits some of them. The sample holds approximately 46,000 clones; about nine tenths are singletons and the top ten take 3.3%. V was pared by 2 bases and J by 7 bases, with 8 bases between. There are 13 residues in the CDR3. Germline values: CDR1 LGHNT, CDR2 FRNRAP. The clonotype originates from an adult woman with HIV who was CMV-seropositive. The rearrangement uses TRBV12-5 and TRBJ2-2, with D possibly matching TRBD1 (5 bases). Source: CD4+ T cells sorted from PBMCs after approximately 19-hour stimulation, taken from a patient who received antiretroviral therapy. The CDR3 bases are TGTGCTAGTGGTTTGCTCCAGGGCGGGGAGCTGTTTTTT. It encodes CASGLLQGGELFF.